This T cell receptor beta chain was obtained from a study of T-cell memory formation after mild COVID-19. This clonotype was counted only a few times. V was clipped by 4 bases and J by 10 bases, with 5 bases between them. The CDR3 runs to 11 residues. CDR1 and CDR2 from the germline V gene are WSHSY and SAAADI. TCRdb re-called the 5' RACE reads through MiXCR, storing one row per CDR3 protein. The table records about 100,000 distinct CDR3 sequences, approximately 12% of them present only once. The TCR comes from a man younger than 35 who had mild COVID-19 (a few samples of this study predate the infection). Cell type and time point are not known. The V call is TRBV10-2, the J call TRBJ1-6; D gene unclear. Sequences were obtained from PBMCs or a T cell subset sorted from them (not recorded which). Here the CDR3 reads CASSGGSPLHF. The CDR3 DNA is TGCGCCAGCAGTGGTGGCTCACCCCTCCACTTT.